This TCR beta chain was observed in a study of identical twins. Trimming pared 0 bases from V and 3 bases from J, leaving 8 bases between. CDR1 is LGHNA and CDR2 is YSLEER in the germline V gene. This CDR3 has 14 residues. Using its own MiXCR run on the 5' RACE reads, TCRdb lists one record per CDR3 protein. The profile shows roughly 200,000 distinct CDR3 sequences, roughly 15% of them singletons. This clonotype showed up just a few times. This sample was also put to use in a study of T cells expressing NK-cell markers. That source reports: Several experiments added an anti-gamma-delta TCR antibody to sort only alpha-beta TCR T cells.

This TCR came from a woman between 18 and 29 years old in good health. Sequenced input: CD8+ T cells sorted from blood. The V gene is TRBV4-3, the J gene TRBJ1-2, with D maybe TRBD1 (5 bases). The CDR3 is CASSQDQGDYGYTF. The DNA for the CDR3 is TGCGCCAGCAGCCAAGACCAAGGGGACTATGGCTACACCTTC.